These 14 T cell receptor beta chains were sequenced from one sample in a study of shared clonotypes between healthy human individuals. The method was immunoSEQ multiplex PCR; TCRdb's version includes in-frame clones alone and lacks a portion of them. The sample contains 110,000 or so clones, 55% to 80% of which appear only once. Material for sequencing was memory CD8+ T cells sorted from blood. Subset described: CD45RO+ cells pooled with CCR7-negative TemRA cells. These receptors all stem from a woman aged 30 to 39 in good health.

This clone occurred many times. The J gene is TRBJ1-5, the V gene TRBV6-1; TRBD1 is a possible D gene (5 bases). Germline V gives CDR1 MNHNS, CDR2 SASEGT. Trimming removed 10 bases at V and 10 bases at J, with 14 bases between. The CDR3 length is 11 residues. CDR3 DNA sequence: TGTGCCACCTCGGGGGGGGGACCCCAGCATTTT. This encodes CATSGGGPQHF.

The V and J genes are TRBV2 and TRBJ2-6; D possibly corresponds to TRBD2 (5 bases). CDR1 is SNHLY and CDR2 is FYNNEI in the germline V gene. The length of the CDR3 is 18 residues. Deletions cut 8 bases from V and 1 base from J, with 21 bases between. CDR3 DNA: TGTGCCAGCGCGGGCATACACCTGCAAAGTTCTGGGGCCAACGTCCTGACTTTC. Its translation is CASAGIHLQSSGANVLTF. Full variable domain (rest looked up from reference TRBV2 and TRBJ2-6): EPEVTQTPSHQVTQMGQEVILRCVPISNHLYFYWYRQILGQKVEFLVSFYNNEISEKSEIFDDQFSVERPDGSNFTLKIRSTKLEDSAMYFCASAGIHLQSSGANVLTFGAGSRLTVL.

Only a few counts were recorded for this clone. This chain joins TRBV15 and TRBJ1-1, with a possible D match to TRBD1 (5 bases). The CDR3 has 14 amino acids. The V end lost 0 bases, the J end lost 9 bases, and 14 bases lay between the germline ends. Per the germline V gene, CDR1 is LNHNV and CDR2 is YYDKDF (reference sequence). The CDR3 protein is CATSRERTEGKAFF. CDR3 coding DNA: TGTGCCACCAGCAGAGAGCGGACGGAGGGGAAAGCTTTCTTT.

This clone was counted a single time. CDR3 protein: CASSFRSGHSYEQYF. CDR3 in DNA: TGTGCCAGCAGTTTCCGTTCGGGACACTCCTACGAGCAGTACTTC. J is TRBJ2-7 and V is TRBV6-6; perhaps TRBD1 as D (6 bases). This CDR3 is 15 amino acids long. V lost 4 bases to trimming and J lost 0 bases, with 13 bases between them. Germline lookup yields CDR1 MNHNY and CDR2 SVGAGI (reference sequence).

V gene TRBV4-2 combines with J gene TRBJ2-1; D gene unclear. CDR1 is LGHNA, CDR2 YNFKEQ, per germline. The CDR3 covers 13 residues. The V end lost 6 bases, the J end lost 4 bases, and 10 bases lay between the germline ends. In nucleotides, the CDR3 is TGTGCCAGCAGAGGAACTGGTTACAATGAGCAGTTCTTC. Residues: CASRGTGYNEQFF.

This clone was observed at least ten times. Other nucleotide sequences from this sample produce the same CDR3. The chain combines TRBV6-1 with TRBJ2-3, with 12 bases that match TRBD2. This CDR3 has 15 amino acids. Trimming at V came to 2 bases and at J to 4 bases, leaving 1 base not matched to a gene. Germline loops: CDR1 MNHNS, CDR2 SASEGT. The CDR3 protein is CASSELAGGPDTQYF. The CDR3 nucleotides are TGTGCCAGCAGTGAACTAGCGGGAGGGCCAGATACGCAGTATTTT.

The genes are TRBV13 and TRBJ2-3, with 10 bases aligning to TRBD2. The CDR3 covers 16 residues. Germline V CDR1 and CDR2: PRHDT, FYEKMQ (reference sequence). J gave up 0 bases and V 4 bases, and 4 bases lay outside the gene matches. CDR3 bases: TGTGCCAGCAGCTCAGCGGGAGGGACTAGCACAGATACGCAGTATTTT. Residues: CASSSAGGTSTDTQYF.

Note on this clone: The sample carries other DNA sequences with the same CDR3. The CDR3 DNA is TGTGCCAGCAGCCAACCCGGACAGCGTAACTATGGCTACACCTTC. Translating it yields CASSQPGQRNYGYTF. The chain links TRBV4-2 to TRBJ1-2, with D possibly matching TRBD1 (6 bases). CDR1 is LGHNA and CDR2 is YNFKEQ in the germline V gene. V was clipped by 2 bases and J by 1 base, with 11 bases between them. CDR3 length: 15 amino acids.

The chain couples TRBV2 to TRBJ1-1; no clear D gene. This CDR3 spans 11 amino acids. Germline V gene lookup returns CDR1 SNHLY and CDR2 FYNNEI. V was trimmed by 10 bases and J by 3 bases, leaving 9 bases between them. In nucleotides, the CDR3 is TGTGCCACCCATACGGACACTGAAGCTTTCTTT. Translating it yields CATHTDTEAFF.

The CDR3 reads CASSITDTEAFF. DNA for the CDR3: TGTGCCAGCAGCATAACTGACACTGAAGCTTTCTTT. V and J are TRBV7-9 and TRBJ1-1; unclear D gene. V lost 5 bases, J lost 3 bases, and 7 bases lay in between. CDR1 and CDR2 from the germline V gene are SEHNR and FQNEAQ (reference sequence). The CDR3 runs to 12 residues.

The chain uses TRBV28 and TRBJ2-3; D may correspond to TRBD1 or TRBD2 (6 bases each). Germline CDR1 MDHEN, CDR2 SYDVKM. Deletions cut 6 bases from V and 4 bases from J, with 14 bases between. The CDR3 length is 14 residues. The CDR3 DNA reads as TGTGCCAGCAGCCCTTGGGGGGCTTCAGATACGCAGTATTTT. Amino acids: CASSPWGASDTQYF. The variable domain in full, completed from reference TRBV28 and TRBJ2-3, reads DVKVTQSSRYLVKRTGEKVFLECVQDMDHENMFWYRQDPGLGLRLIYFSYDVKMKEKGDIPEGYSVSREKKERFSLILESASTNQTSMYLCASSPWGASDTQYFGPGTRLTVL.

The chain joins TRBV25-1 to TRBJ1-1; D not resolved. Germline values: CDR1 MGHDK, CDR2 SYGVNS. The CDR3 runs to 12 residues. Trimming shortened V by 2 bases and J by 5 bases, and 6 bases separated the two germline ends. DNA for the CDR3: TGTGCCAGCAGTGAAGCGGGGACTGAAGCTTTCTTT. Translating gives CASSEAGTEAFF.

About this clone itself: The sample holds other DNA sequences that translate to the same CDR3. The chain couples TRBV9 to TRBJ2-5, with 11 bases identical to TRBD1. The CDR3 has 15 residues. CDR1 SGDLS and CDR2 YYNGEE come from the germline V gene. The V gene end was trimmed by 0 bases and the J gene end by 5 bases; junction bases not matched to a gene: 3. The CDR3 nucleotides read TGTGCCAGCAGCGTAGGGGGGACAGGGGGTGAGACCCAGTACTTC. The encoded protein is CASSVGGTGGETQYF. Complete variable domain (other parts from reference TRBV9 and TRBJ2-5): DSGVTQTPKHLITATGQRVTLRCSPRSGDLSVYWYQQSLDQGLQFLIQYYNGEERAKGNILERFSAQQFPDLHSELNLSSLELGDSALYFCASSVGGTGGETQYFGPGTRLLVL.

V is TRBV5-4 and J is TRBJ2-5; D remains ambiguous. The CDR3 contains 14 residues. Trimming took 5 bases from V and 4 from J, leaving 15 bases between them. Germline V gene sequence: CDR1 SGHNT, CDR2 YYREEE (reference sequence). The CDR3 nucleotides read TGTGCCAGCAGTAAGGCGCGGAGAGGAGAGACCCAGTACTTC. The encoded protein is CASSKARRGETQYF.